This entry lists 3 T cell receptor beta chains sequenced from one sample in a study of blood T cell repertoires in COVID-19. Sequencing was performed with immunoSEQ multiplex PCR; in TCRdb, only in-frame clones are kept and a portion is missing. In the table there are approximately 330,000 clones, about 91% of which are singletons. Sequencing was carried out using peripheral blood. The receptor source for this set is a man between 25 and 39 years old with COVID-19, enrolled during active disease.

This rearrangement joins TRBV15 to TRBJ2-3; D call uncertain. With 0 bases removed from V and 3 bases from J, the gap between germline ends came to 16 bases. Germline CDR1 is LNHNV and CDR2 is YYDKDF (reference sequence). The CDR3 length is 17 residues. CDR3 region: CATSRDQVVVSTDTQYF. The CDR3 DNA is TGTGCCACCAGCAGAGATCAAGTGGTAGTTAGTACAGATACGCAGTATTTT.

CDR3 loop: CASRGPGEPYNEQFF. DNA for the CDR3: TGTGCCAGCAGAGGACCAGGGGAACCCTACAATGAGCAGTTCTTC. This rearrangement joins TRBV9 to TRBJ2-1; possibly TRBD1 for D (6 bases). The CDR3 has 15 residues. Trimming took off 5 bases at V and 2 bases at J, with 14 bases between the two ends. Germline lookup yields CDR1 SGDLS and CDR2 YYNGEE.

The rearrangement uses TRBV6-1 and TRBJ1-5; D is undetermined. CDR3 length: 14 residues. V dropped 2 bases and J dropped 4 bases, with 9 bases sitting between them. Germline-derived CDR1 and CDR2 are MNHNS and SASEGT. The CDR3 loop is CASSENYPNQPQHF. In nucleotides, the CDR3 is TGTGCCAGCAGTGAAAACTACCCGAATCAGCCCCAGCATTTT.